The entry below gives a single T cell receptor beta chain sequence along with its context. Its matching antigen is unknown. Germline CDR1 reads SNHLY; CDR2 reads FYNNEI. The V gene end was trimmed by 4 bases and the J gene end by 6 bases; junction bases not matched to a gene: 5. The CDR3 covers 14 residues. These data come from a study of T cell responses to AZD1222 COVID-19 vaccine. Background on the study: Whether given at about 4 or about 12 weeks, second doses were pooled. Overall study results and limits: Spike regions recognized by vaccine-associated CD4 TCRs spanned the protein, led by 160-218 and 743-854. Repertoire sampling was restricted to post-peak T cell response timepoints. White British people made up most donors, females outnumbered males, and clonal diversity was possibly underestimated.

TCRdb keeps only in-frame clones here, not all; method: immunoSEQ multiplex PCR. The table records about 120,000 clones, around nine tenths of them present only once. The source is an adult in good health. The sample in question was peripheral blood, obtained on day 0 of AZD1222 vaccination. This rearrangement joins TRBV2 to TRBJ1-4; 7 bases fit TRBD1. Here the CDR3 reads CASSGNRGDEKLFF. The DNA of the CDR3 is TGTGCCAGCAGTGGAAACAGGGGCGATGAAAAACTGTTTTTT.